These 30 T cell receptor beta chains came from one sample sequenced in a study of blood T cell repertoires in COVID-19. The protocol was immunoSEQ multiplex PCR, while the TCRdb copy is restricted to in-frame clones and leaves out a portion. The sample has about 400,000 clones, 85% to 90% seen once; the top ten hold 2.5% to 3.5%. Material for sequencing was peripheral blood. These receptors were collected from a human donor in a cohort sampled during active COVID-19.

This clone was seen a single time. The chain has TRBV18 and TRBJ1-3; D may be TRBD1 (6 bases). This CDR3 has 15 amino acids. The ends were cut back, 3 bases at V and 0 bases at J, with 9 bases in the middle. In germline, CDR1 is KGHSH, CDR2 LQKENI. CDR3 sequence (DNA): TGTGCCAGCTCACCGGAACAGGGCTCTGGAAACACCATATATTTT. Its translation: CASSPEQGSGNTIYF.

The gene calls are TRBV28 and TRBJ1-2, with TRBD1 identical over 7 bases. The length of the CDR3 is 14 residues. V lost 4 bases to trimming and J lost 4 bases; unmatched junction nucleotides: 6. Germline loops: CDR1 MDHEN, CDR2 SYDVKM. The CDR3, as DNA: TGTGCCAGCAGTTCAACAGGGGAAGGCTATGGCTACACCTTC. Its translation is CASSSTGEGYGYTF.

V usage is TRBV5-4 and J usage is TRBJ2-1; weak D call: TRBD1 (6 bases). The CDR3 runs 12 residues. Per the germline V gene, CDR1 is SGHNT and CDR2 is YYREEE (reference sequence). V was shortened by 4 bases and J by 10 bases, with 12 bases between the two germline ends. Written as DNA, the CDR3 is TGTGCCAGCAGCCGCGACAGGCGGGAGCAGTTCTTC. Translated, it gives CASSRDRREQFF.

This clone was recorded once. The J gene is TRBJ1-2, the V gene TRBV29-1; 10 bases fit TRBD1. The CDR3 sequence is 16 residues long. The V gene end was trimmed by 7 bases and the J gene end by 8 bases; junction bases not matched to a gene: 19. CDR1 and CDR2 (germline): SQVTM, ANQGSEA. CDR3 nucleotides: TGCAGCGCCTACGCCGGGACAGGGGCCGACCGTGGAGGCTACACCTTC. Translating it yields CSAYAGTGADRGGYTF.

The CDR3 DNA is TGTGCTAGCTCCCCCCGCGGGGGGGCTTTAACCGGGGAGCTGTTTTTT. As protein: CASSPRGGALTGELFF. This chain joins TRBV7-7 and TRBJ2-2; TRBD2 aligns across 9 bases. The CDR3 length is 16 residues. Germline V gives CDR1 SSHAT, CDR2 FNYEAQ (reference sequence).

The chain employs TRBV7-8 and TRBJ2-5, with a possible D match to TRBD1 (5 bases). The CDR3 sequence is 14 residues long. The germline V gene has CDR1 SGHVS and CDR2 FQNEAQ. The germline V and J ends were trimmed by 4 bases and 1 base, with 10 bases remaining between them. The CDR3 DNA reads as TGTGCCAGCAGCTCTCTGACAGCCCAAGAGACCCAGTACTTC. The encoded protein is CASSSLTAQETQYF.

The chain joins TRBV30 to TRBJ1-2; D is uncertain. In germline, CDR1 is GTSNPN, CDR2 SVGIG (reference sequence). The V and J ends lost 4 bases and 6 bases respectively, with 15 bases between them. The CDR3 extends over 13 amino acids. This CDR3 is CAWTPGDGNGYTF. For the CDR3, the DNA is TGTGCCTGGACCCCAGGTGACGGGAATGGCTACACCTTC.

V and J are TRBV6-4 and TRBJ2-1; 9 bases line up with TRBD2. This CDR3 comprises 14 residues. Unmatched junction bases numbered 8, after V lost 4 bases and J lost 10 bases. From germline, CDR1 is MRHNA and CDR2 SNTAGT. CDR3 sequence: CASSAAAGGFEQFF. The DNA of the CDR3 is TGTGCCAGCAGTGCAGCGGCGGGAGGGTTCGAGCAGTTCTTC.

The chain recombines TRBV5-1 with TRBJ1-1; D is possibly TRBD1 (6 bases). V was pared by 4 bases and J by 3 bases, with 16 bases between. The CDR3 loop spans 15 amino acids. CDR1 is SGHRS, CDR2 YFSETQ, per germline. CDR3 coding DNA: TGCGCCAGCAGCCCGATTCGACAGGACGACACTGAAGCTTTCTTT. Its translation is CASSPIRQDDTEAFF. Combining the CDR3 with reference TRBV5-1 and TRBJ1-1 gives the whole variable domain KAGVTQTPRYLIKTRGQQVTLSCSPISGHRSVSWYQQTPGQGLQFLFEYFSETQRNKGNFPGRFSGRQFSNSRSEMNVSTLELGDSALYLCASSPIRQDDTEAFFGQGTRLTVV.

The rearrangement joins TRBV7-3 to TRBJ1-2; 7 nucleotides agree with TRBD1. Germline V gene data show CDR1 as SGHTA and CDR2 as FQGTGA. After removal of 0 bases from V and 1 base from J, the junction contained 5 bases not matched to a gene. The CDR3 contains 16 residues. The CDR3 nucleotides are TGTGCCAGCAGCTTAACAGGACAGGATATTAACTATGGCTACACCTTC. Translation gives CASSLTGQDINYGYTF.

V gene TRBV3-1 (or the pseudogene TRBV3-2) combines with J gene TRBJ2-5, with 7 nucleotides matching TRBD2. The CDR3 length is 13 residues. The V segment lost 2 bases and the J segment 5 bases; nucleotides outside the gene matches: 2. Germline-derived CDR1 and CDR2 are LGHDT and YNNKEL (reference sequence). The CDR3 sequence is CASSQYGGETQYF. The CDR3 nucleotides read TGTGCCAGCAGCCAATACGGGGGGGAGACCCAGTACTTC.

The rearrangement links TRBV10-3 to TRBJ1-1; no firm D call. There are 13 residues in the CDR3. V was clipped by 0 bases and J by 7 bases, with 9 bases between them. Looked up from germline, CDR1 is ENHRY and CDR2 is SYGVKD. As DNA, the CDR3 is TGTGCCATCAGTGAGTCGAGGCTTGGTGAAGCTTTCTTT. It specifies CAISESRLGEAFF.

The chain recombines TRBV5-1 with TRBJ2-2; 8 bases match TRBD2. V dropped 6 bases and J dropped 7; count of bases not matched to a gene: 8. Germline CDR1 reads SGHRS; CDR2 reads YFSETQ. The CDR3 is 14 amino acids. In DNA, the CDR3 is TGCGCCAGCACGCACGGGGGGGCGTACGGGGAGCTGTTTTTT. It encodes CASTHGGAYGELFF.

This chain uses TRBV13 with TRBJ2-7; D not certain. There are 12 residues in the CDR3. Germline CDR1 PRHDT, CDR2 FYEKMQ (reference sequence). V was shortened by 4 bases and J by 6 bases, with 10 bases between the two germline ends. In DNA form, the CDR3 reads TGTGCCAGCAGCTACCATCGGTCCGAGCAGTACTTC. This encodes CASSYHRSEQYF.

There are many counts of this clone. V usage is TRBV19 and J usage is TRBJ1-2, with D perhaps TRBD1 (6 bases). The V and J ends lost 6 bases and 1 base respectively, with 15 bases between them. CDR1 is LNHDA, CDR2 SQIVND, per germline (reference sequence). The CDR3 totals 15 residues. The CDR3 nucleotides read TGTGCCAGTAGACGGGGGGCCGGAAGTAACTATGGCTACACCTTC. As protein: CASRRGAGSNYGYTF.

This chain uses TRBV10-3 with TRBJ2-3, with 8 bases that match TRBD1. J gave up 4 bases and V 4 bases, and 7 bases lay outside the gene matches. Germline CDR1 and CDR2: ENHRY and SYGVKD. The CDR3 is 15 residues long. The CDR3 region has the DNA TGTGCCATCAGTGCTGGCAGGGGGCTGTCAGATACGCAGTATTTT. The encoded protein is CAISAGRGLSDTQYF.

The CDR3 DNA follows: TGCGCCACAAAGTCCGGGGTCCGCCGGTTGGGCTACAAGACCCAGTACTTC. It is translated as CATKSGVRRLGYKTQYF. The J gene is TRBJ2-5, the V gene TRBV23-1; possible D gene TRBD2, 5 bases. TRBV23-1 is filed as an ORF, its function uncertain. V lost 10 bases, J lost 6 bases, and 30 bases lay in between. The CDR3 is 17 residues long.

This clone has only a few counts. The chain couples TRBV11-2 to TRBJ1-2; D gene uncertain. V dropped 0 bases and J dropped 4 bases, with 9 bases sitting between them. From germline, CDR1 is SGHAT and CDR2 FQNNGV. This CDR3 is built from 14 residues. The CDR3 loop is CASSLDRQIYGYTF. The CDR3 DNA follows: TGTGCCAGCAGCTTAGATCGCCAGATCTATGGCTACACCTTC. The full variable domain, with the rest looked up from reference TRBV11-2 and TRBJ1-2, is EAGVAQSPRYKIIEKRQSVAFWCNPISGHATLYWYQQILGQGPKLLIQFQNNGVVDDSQLPKDRFSAERLKGVDSTLKIQPAKLEDSAVYLCASSLDRQIYGYTFGSGTRLTVV.

The J gene is TRBJ2-5, the V gene TRBV7-2; tentative D call: TRBD2 (5 bases). The CDR3 is 17 residues long. Between the trimmed V and J ends, which lost 4 bases and 3 bases, there was a span of 21 bases. CDR1 and CDR2 from the germline V gene are SGHTA and FQGNSA. CDR3 loop: CASSSRTDYPIKETQYF. The CDR3 DNA follows: TGTGCCAGCAGCTCAAGGACCGACTACCCAATAAAAGAGACCCAGTACTTC.

The CDR3 region is CASSWQAGRNEQFF. CDR3 coding DNA: TGTGCCAGCAGCTGGCAGGCGGGGAGGAATGAGCAGTTCTTC. The V gene is TRBV5-4, the J gene TRBJ2-1, with a tentative D call TRBD2 (6 bases). Trimming stripped 3 bases from V and 7 bases from J, with 14 bases between. CDR1 SGHNT and CDR2 YYREEE come from the germline V gene (reference sequence). The CDR3 loop spans 14 amino acids.

The count of this clone is one. The rearrangement links TRBV2 to TRBJ2-3, with a possible D match to TRBD2 (8 bases). There are 16 residues in the CDR3. Germline V gene lookup returns CDR1 SNHLY and CDR2 FYNNEI. V lost 7 bases, J lost 2 bases, and 19 bases lay in between. The CDR3 here is CASNQGGLGPTDTQYF. DNA of the CDR3: TGTGCCAGCAATCAGGGGGGACTAGGCCCCACAGATACGCAGTATTTT.

The rearrangement links TRBV18 to TRBJ1-4; possible D gene TRBD1, 6 bases. The CDR3 is 15 amino acids. V was shortened by 1 base and J by 7 bases, with 13 bases between the two germline ends. Per germline, CDR1 KGHSH and CDR2 LQKENI. CDR3 DNA sequence: TGTGCCAGCTCACCACGGGCAGGGGTGGCTGAAAAACTGTTTTTT. This codes for CASSPRAGVAEKLFF. Filled out from reference TRBV18 and TRBJ1-4, the complete variable domain reads NAGVMQNPRHLVRRRGQEARLRCSPMKGHSHVYWYRQLPEEGLKFMVYLQKENIIDESGMPKERFSAEFPKEGPSILRIQQVVRGDSAAYFCASSPRAGVAEKLFFGSGTQLSVL.

The rearrangement uses TRBV7-9 and TRBJ1-1; D remains unclear. CDR1 SEHNR and CDR2 FQNEAQ come from the germline V gene (reference sequence). This CDR3 is built from 15 residues. V was clipped by 2 bases and J by 1 base, with 11 bases between them. The CDR3: CASSLYMGTNTEAFF. As DNA, the CDR3 is TGTGCCAGCAGCTTATACATGGGCACGAACACTGAAGCTTTCTTT.

The chain is built from TRBV12-3 or TRBV12-4 and TRBJ1-2; the D is unclear. The CDR3 has 13 residues. Trimming stripped 6 bases from V and 8 bases from J, with 16 bases between. CDR3 sequence reads: CASSPTARGGYTF. The CDR3 DNA is TGTGCCAGCAGCCCGACCGCGCGGGGAGGCTACACCTTC.

The V gene is TRBV28, the J gene TRBJ2-5, with 9 bases lining up with TRBD2. The length of the CDR3 is 15 residues. Germline CDR1 and CDR2: MDHEN and SYDVKM. With 6 bases clipped from V and 5 bases from J, the junction kept 10 bases outside the gene matches. As DNA, the CDR3 is TGTGCCAGCAGCTTTCCACCTAGCGGGGTTGAGACCCAGTACTTC. Protein sequence: CASSFPPSGVETQYF.

The chain is built from TRBV5-1 and TRBJ2-2; 8 nucleotides align to TRBD1. The V and J ends lost 0 bases and 5 bases, in that order; junction bases with no gene match: 6. This CDR3 has 16 residues. The V gene's germline CDR1 is SGHRS and CDR2 YFSETQ. CDR3 nucleotides: TGCGCCAGCAGCTTGGCCCAGGGGGCGATAACCGGGGAGCTGTTTTTT. Amino acids: CASSLAQGAITGELFF.

The genes are TRBV28 and TRBJ2-2, with D possibly matching TRBD2 (5 bases). V gave up 2 bases and J gave up 1 base, with 11 bases separating them. This CDR3 region has 16 residues. CDR1 and CDR2 (germline): MDHEN, SYDVKM. The CDR3 here is CASSLIRDMNTGELFF. CDR3 coding DNA: TGTGCCAGCAGTTTAATCCGGGATATGAACACCGGGGAGCTGTTTTTT.

The chain is built from TRBV5-6 and TRBJ2-3; 10 positions agree with TRBD2. Germline V gene data show CDR1 as SGHDT and CDR2 as YYEEEE. V lost 7 bases to trimming and J lost 6 bases; unmatched junction nucleotides: 5. This CDR3 spans 13 amino acids. CDR3 sequence: CASGSGREDTQYF. In nucleotides, the CDR3 is TGTGCCAGCGGGAGCGGGAGGGAGGATACGCAGTATTTT.

This chain uses TRBV5-1 with TRBJ2-1; 10 nucleotides agree with TRBD1. V shed 4 bases, J shed 8 bases, and the junction held 9 bases outside the gene matches. The germline CDR1 and CDR2 sequences are SGHRS and YFSETQ. This CDR3 is 15 amino acids long. Written as DNA, the CDR3 is TGCGCCAGCAGCCACGGGACAGGGGCATTCGATGAGCAGTTCTTC. Translated, it gives CASSHGTGAFDEQFF.

This clone appeared a few times. The rearrangement uses TRBV5-6 and TRBJ2-1; 7 bases line up with TRBD1. J gave up 8 bases and V 4 bases, and 15 bases lay outside the gene matches. The germline V gene has CDR1 SGHDT and CDR2 YYEEEE. The CDR3 totals 16 residues. The CDR3, as DNA: TGTGCCAGCAGCCCGACAGGGAAGCGTGACTTGGATGAGCAGTTCTTC. Its translation: CASSPTGKRDLDEQFF.